This T cell receptor (beta chain) derives from a study of blood T cells in healthy people across ages. Regarding the study as a whole: No one knew whether donors had CMV, which possibly confounded expanded clonotype changes.

Note on this clonotype: Its antigen is unknown.

Donor samples were obtained from healthy Caucasian individuals from Russia, aged about 6 to 100. The total RNA that was extracted per sample amounted to at least 5 micrograms. The junction had 6 bases not matched to a gene; V was cut back by 1 base and J by 9 bases. From germline, CDR1 is SGHVS and CDR2 FQNEAQ. CDR3 size: 15 residues. Through a sample-barcoded 5' primer and a J-beta primer mix, a second PCR was run for about 6 to 12 cycles. TCRdb independently ran MiXCR on the 5' RACE reads; one entry per CDR3 protein. Among approximately 770,000 distinct CDR3 sequences listed, about three fifths were seen once.

This receptor was taken from a man under 40 in good health. The V call is TRBV7-8, the J call TRBJ2-1; 10 positions match TRBD2. The sequenced sample was blood. This CDR3 is CASSLDGSGRSEQFF. CDR3 DNA sequence: TGTGCCAGCAGCTTAGATGGTAGCGGGAGGAGTGAGCAGTTCTTC.